These T cell receptor beta chains were read from a single sample in a study of T cells in Graves' hyperthyroidism and ophthalmopathy. TCRdb processed the multiplex PCR reads anew with MiXCR; each CDR3 protein has one entry. The table lists fewer than 500,000 distinct CDR3 sequences, roughly 15% of them singletons, with 20% in the top ten. Material: blood. These TCRs come from a woman in her twenties or thirties with Graves' ophthalmopathy. Each CDR3 is given with its conserved first and last residue. D genes are given only for firm matches. Clone sizes are given selectively: once, few, many, or a class where the clone is expanded.

V gene: TRBV7-3; D gene: .; J gene: TRBJ1-3; clone size: many; CDR3 protein: CASSLEGTSGNTIYF; CDR3 DNA: TGTGCCAGCAGCTTAGAAGGGACCTCTGGAAACACCATATATTTT
V gene: TRBV4-1; D gene: .; J gene: TRBJ2-1; clone size: many; CDR3 protein: CASSQVIVAGGGRNEQFF; CDR3 DNA: TGCGCCAGCAGCCAAGTAATTGTAGCAGGGGGGGGGAGGAATGAGCAGTTCTTC
V gene: TRBV7-3; D gene: .; J gene: TRBJ2-3; clone size: .; CDR3 protein: CASSPTSLGTDTQYF; CDR3 DNA: TGTGCCAGCAGCCCGACTAGTTTGGGCACAGATACGCAGTATTTT
V gene: TRBV18; D gene: TRBD2; J gene: TRBJ2-2; clone size: .; CDR3 protein: CANSPLTLQRGSGELFF; CDR3 DNA: TGTGCCAACTCACCCCTGACGTTGCAGCGGGGGTCCGGGGAGCTGTTTTTT
V gene: TRBV20-1; D gene: TRBD1; J gene: TRBJ2-1; clone size: .; CDR3 protein: CSARASRDRANNEQFF; CDR3 DNA: TGCAGTGCTAGAGCATCCCGGGACAGAGCGAACAATGAGCAGTTCTTC
V gene: TRBV5-1; D gene: TRBD1; J gene: TRBJ2-1; clone size: many; CDR3 protein: CASSGQGAADEQFF; CDR3 DNA: TGCGCCAGCAGCGGACAGGGGGCGGCGGATGAGCAGTTCTTC
V gene: TRBV29-1; D gene: .; J gene: TRBJ1-3; clone size: few; CDR3 protein: CSVTGPGDSGNTIYF; CDR3 DNA: TGCAGCGTTACGGGGCCCGGTGACTCTGGAAACACCATATATTTT
V gene: TRBV7-9; D gene: .; J gene: TRBJ2-7; clone size: many; CDR3 protein: CASSSGRSSYEQYF; CDR3 DNA: TGTGCCAGCAGCTCGGGACGGAGCTCCTACGAGCAGTACTTC
V gene: TRBV5-1; D gene: TRBD2; J gene: TRBJ2-1; clone size: many; CDR3 protein: CASSLEGLAGYNEQFF; CDR3 DNA: TGCGCCAGCAGCTTGGAAGGACTAGCGGGCTACAATGAGCAGTTCTTC
V gene: TRBV28; D gene: .; J gene: TRBJ2-2; clone size: many; CDR3 protein: CASAVITGELFF; CDR3 DNA: TGTGCCAGCGCGGTTATCACCGGGGAGCTGTTTTTT
V gene: TRBV3-1; D gene: TRBD2; J gene: TRBJ2-3; clone size: many; CDR3 protein: CASSQDGAGGYTDTQYF; CDR3 DNA: TGTGCCAGCAGCCAAGATGGGGCGGGGGGATACACAGATACGCAGTATTTT
V gene: TRBV6-1; D gene: TRBD1; J gene: TRBJ1-2; clone size: many; CDR3 protein: CASRQGEVGYTF; CDR3 DNA: TGTGCCAGTCGACAGGGCGAGGTGGGCTACACCTTC
V gene: TRBV2; D gene: .; J gene: TRBJ1-1; clone size: many; CDR3 protein: CASSEPTGTFTEAFF; CDR3 DNA: TGTGCCAGCAGTGAACCGACAGGCACCTTCACTGAAGCTTTCTTT
V gene: TRBV7-8; D gene: .; J gene: TRBJ1-4; clone size: .; CDR3 protein: CASSPIRVWEKLFF; CDR3 DNA: TGTGCCAGCAGTCCCATCCGGGTATGGGAAAAACTGTTTTTT
V gene: TRBV11-2; D gene: TRBD1; J gene: TRBJ1-4; clone size: many; CDR3 protein: CASSSRTGVEKLFF; CDR3 DNA: TGTGCCAGCAGCTCGAGGACAGGGGTCGAAAAACTGTTTTTT
V gene: TRBV15; D gene: .; J gene: TRBJ1-6; clone size: many; CDR3 protein: CATSSGSGRDNSPLHF; CDR3 DNA: TGTGCCACCAGCTCTGGCTCCGGGAGAGATAATTCACCCCTCCACTTT
V gene: TRBV3-1; D gene: .; J gene: TRBJ2-3; clone size: many; CDR3 protein: CASSHRESSTDTQYF; CDR3 DNA: TGTGCCAGCAGCCACCGGGAATCTAGCACAGATACGCAGTATTTT
V gene: TRBV19; D gene: TRBD1; J gene: TRBJ2-6; clone size: few; CDR3 protein: CASSTDRGSVSGANVLTF; CDR3 DNA: TGTGCCAGTAGCACTGACAGGGGGTCAGTCTCTGGGGCCAACGTCCTGACTTTC
V gene: TRBV28; D gene: .; J gene: TRBJ2-3; clone size: many; CDR3 protein: CASTKGGFQEPQYF; CDR3 DNA: TGTGCCAGCACTAAGGGGGGTTTTCAGGAACCGCAGTATTTT
V gene: TRBV4-1; D gene: TRBD2; J gene: TRBJ2-5; clone size: few; CDR3 protein: CASSLSGENQETQYF; CDR3 DNA: TGCGCCAGCAGCCTTAGCGGGGAGAACCAAGAGACCCAGTACTTC
V gene: TRBV6-6; D gene: TRBD2; J gene: TRBJ2-1; clone size: many; CDR3 protein: CASSYSTTPRSGGRYNEQFF; CDR3 DNA: TGTGCCAGCAGTTACTCGACCACACCGAGAAGCGGGGGTAGATACAATGAGCAGTTCTTC
V gene: TRBV28; D gene: TRBD2; J gene: TRBJ2-1; clone size: many; CDR3 protein: CASSERMGRGGRNEQFF; CDR3 DNA: TGTGCCAGCAGTGAAAGGATGGGGCGGGGGGGCCGCAATGAGCAGTTCTTC
V gene: TRBV20-1; D gene: TRBD2; J gene: TRBJ2-7; clone size: many; CDR3 protein: CSASRLAGGSSYEQYF; CDR3 DNA: TGCAGTGCTAGTCGTCTAGCGGGTGGAAGCTCCTACGAGCAGTACTTC
V gene: TRBV14; D gene: TRBD2; J gene: TRBJ2-1; clone size: many; CDR3 protein: CASSQDSRWAGEYNEQFF; CDR3 DNA: TGTGCCAGCAGCCAAGATAGCAGGTGGGCGGGGGAATACAATGAGCAGTTCTTC
V gene: TRBV5-1; D gene: .; J gene: TRBJ2-7; clone size: many; CDR3 protein: CASSLRQDLYEQYF; CDR3 DNA: TGCGCCAGCAGCTTACGACAGGACTTATACGAGCAGTACTTC
V gene: TRBV7-8; D gene: TRBD1; J gene: TRBJ2-7; clone size: .; CDR3 protein: CASSLVGARQGIYEQYF; CDR3 DNA: TGTGCCAGCAGCTTAGTCGGGGCTCGACAGGGAATTTACGAGCAGTACTTC
V gene: TRBV5-4; D gene: TRBD1; J gene: TRBJ2-1; clone size: many; CDR3 protein: CASTPGQGYNEQFF; CDR3 DNA: TGTGCCAGCACCCCGGGACAGGGGTACAATGAGCAGTTCTTC
V gene: TRBV2; D gene: .; J gene: TRBJ2-7; clone size: .; CDR3 protein: CASRPGGSYEQYF; CDR3 DNA: TGTGCCAGCAGACCAGGTGGCTCCTACGAGCAGTACTTC
V gene: TRBV10-3; D gene: .; J gene: TRBJ2-2; clone size: many; CDR3 protein: CAISVRGAGTGELFF; CDR3 DNA: TGTGCCATCAGTGTCAGGGGCGCAGGCACCGGGGAGCTGTTTTTT
V gene: TRBV2; D gene: .; J gene: TRBJ1-2; clone size: .; CDR3 protein: CASSPLINHTF; CDR3 DNA: TGTGCCAGCAGTCCCCTTATTAACCACACCTTC
V gene: TRBV7-9; D gene: .; J gene: TRBJ1-1; clone size: .; CDR3 protein: CASSYNQNTEAFF; CDR3 DNA: TGTGCCAGCAGCTACAATCAGAACACTGAAGCTTTCTTT
V gene: TRBV7-2; D gene: TRBD1; J gene: TRBJ2-5; clone size: many; CDR3 protein: CASSLDIWTGETQYF; CDR3 DNA: TGTGCCAGCAGCTTAGATATTTGGACAGGAGAGACCCAGTACTTC
V gene: TRBV5-5; D gene: TRBD1; J gene: TRBJ1-3; clone size: .; CDR3 protein: CASSEQYRDRNRNTIYF; CDR3 DNA: TGTGCCAGCAGCGAACAGTACCGGGACAGAAACCGAAACACCATATATTTT
V gene: TRBV12-3/TRBV12-4; D gene: .; J gene: TRBJ2-7; clone size: many; CDR3 protein: CASSPQGGFLYEQYF; CDR3 DNA: TGTGCCAGCAGCCCGCAGGGGGGGTTTCTGTACGAGCAGTACTTC
V gene: TRBV18; D gene: TRBD1; J gene: TRBJ1-1; clone size: many; CDR3 protein: CASSPTRTGGKETAFF; CDR3 DNA: TGTGCCAGCTCACCAACTCGGACAGGGGGTAAAGAAACCGCTTTCTTT